Below, one T cell receptor beta chain is given with its context. Antigen unknown. Germline V gene sequence: CDR1 LNHNV, CDR2 YYDKDF (reference sequence). V was clipped by 0 bases and J by 5 bases; unmatched bases: 12. CDR3 length equals 17 residues. The data were obtained in a study of radiation and T cells in renal cell carcinoma. Overall study findings and caveats: Baseline intratumoral clonotype presence is unknown without pretreatment biopsies.

The assay was immunoSEQ multiplex PCR, and TCRdb's table has in-frame clones only and misses some. The profile shows roughly 100,000 clones, under 90% of them singletons. The sample's time point: baseline pretreatment blood. Treatment noted: 15 Gy SBRT to primary tumor, nephrectomy 4 weeks later. This renal cell carcinoma was of the clear cell type. The genes are TRBV15 and TRBJ1-2; TRBD1 aligns across 7 bases. Sequences were derived from blood, sampled from a patient whose treatment included radiotherapy and nephrectomy. This clonotype originated in a man in his 60s with renal cell carcinoma. This chain's CDR3 is CATSRDPSPGTAYGYTF. The CDR3 DNA is TGTGCCACCAGCAGAGACCCCTCTCCCGGGACAGCTTATGGCTACACCTTC.